This T cell receptor (beta chain) was observed in a study of shared T cell receptors in the human thymus. Sequenced by immunoSEQ multiplex PCR; TCRdb stores in-frame clones only, minus some. The sample records around 340,000 clones, approximately 95% being singletons. The TCR sequence derives from a human donor. Sequencing was done on a sample of thymocytes.

CDR3 region: CASSQDDWRGWETQYF. For the CDR3, the DNA is TGTGCCAGCAGCCAAGATGATTGGAGGGGGTGGGAGACCCAGTACTTC. The V call is TRBV4-2, the J call TRBJ2-5; possibly TRBD1 or TRBD2 for D (6 bases each). This CDR3 spans 16 amino acids. Trimming left V 0 bases short and J 5 bases short, with 16 bases between. CDR1 LGHNA and CDR2 YNFKEQ come from the germline V gene.